The 20 T cell receptor beta chains reported below all come from one sample, sequenced in a study of cytomegalovirus exposure and HLA in healthy donors. PCR employed 60 Vbeta and 13 Jbeta primers. Using immunoSEQ multiplex PCR, the repertoire was profiled, and TCRdb retains in-frame clones only, with some absent. Altogether about 140,000 clones are present, around 63% being singletons, with the ten largest covering under 2%. Input material: PBMCs. All receptors come from a human donor in good health.

The chain links TRBV5-1 to TRBJ1-5, with 7 nucleotides matching TRBD1. V trimming: 4 bases; J trimming: 2 bases; junction bases outside the gene matches: 6. Germline V gene data show CDR1 as SGHRS and CDR2 as YFSETQ. This CDR3 region has 15 residues. CDR3 amino acids: CASSDTGEGNQPQHF. The DNA for the CDR3 is TGCGCCAGCAGCGACACAGGGGAGGGCAATCAGCCCCAGCATTTT.

In this sample, this clone turned up once. The V gene is TRBV28, the J gene TRBJ1-3; a possible D gene is TRBD1 (5 bases). The germline V gene has CDR1 MDHEN and CDR2 SYDVKM. V lost 4 bases to trimming and J lost 4 bases, with 17 bases between them. The CDR3 is 16 residues long. CDR3 nucleotides: TGTGCCAGCAGTTCACCTGGGGGGGGTGGAGGAAACACCATATATTTT. Encoded protein: CASSSPGGGGGNTIYF.

This clone was seen only a few times. The V and J genes are TRBV19 and TRBJ2-7, with 10 bases matching TRBD1. Germline loops: CDR1 LNHDA, CDR2 SQIVND (reference sequence). CDR3 size: 15 residues. V gave up 4 bases and J gave up 1 base; unmatched junction bases: 4. CDR3 residues: CASSTGQGKSYEQYF. CDR3 coding DNA: TGTGCCAGTAGTACGGGACAGGGGAAATCCTACGAGCAGTACTTC.

J is TRBJ1-5 and V is TRBV5-4; TRBD1 matches at 9 bases. This CDR3 is built from 16 residues. Germline loops: CDR1 SGHNT, CDR2 YYREEE (reference sequence). The ends lost 3 bases at V and 5 bases at J; junction bases unmatched: 9. The DNA of the CDR3 is TGTGCCAGCAGCTATACCGGGACAGGGAATGATCAGCCCCAGCATTTT. It encodes CASSYTGTGNDQPQHF. The full variable domain, completed using reference TRBV5-4 and TRBJ1-5, is ETGVTQSPTHLIKTRGQQVTLRCSSQSGHNTVSWYQQALGQGPQFIFQYYREEENGRGNFPPRFSGLQFPNYSSELNVNALELDDSALYLCASSYTGTGNDQPQHFGDGTRLSIL.

The sample holds one count of this clone. The chain links TRBV28 to TRBJ1-1, with D perhaps matching TRBD1 (5 bases). Per the germline V gene, CDR1 is MDHEN and CDR2 is SYDVKM. CDR3 length: 13 amino acids. V was trimmed by 6 bases and J by 5 bases, leaving 13 bases between them. CDR3 nucleotide sequence: TGTGCCAGCAGGGCGGAGGGGCGGACTGAAGCTTTCTTT. It encodes CASRAEGRTEAFF.

The count of this clone is one. The chain joins TRBV29-1 to TRBJ2-5, with TRBD2 matching over 9 bases. Looked up from germline, CDR1 is SQVTM and CDR2 is ANQGSEA. This CDR3 has 12 amino acids. J lost 3 bases, V lost 8 bases, and 4 bases had no gene match. DNA of the CDR3: TGCAGCTATCGGACTAGCGAAGAGACCCAGTACTTC. Encoded protein: CSYRTSEETQYF.

This sequence joins TRBV11-3 and TRBJ2-3, with 12 positions matching TRBD1. With V trimmed by 5 bases and J by 4 bases, 10 bases remained unmatched. The V gene's germline CDR1 is SGHNT and CDR2 YENEEA. The CDR3 contains 17 residues. For the CDR3, the DNA is TGTGCCAGCAGCCCAGGTGGGACAGGGGGCCGGCCAGATACGCAGTATTTT. Translating it yields CASSPGGTGGRPDTQYF.

The chain is built from TRBV11-3 and TRBJ2-5, with 10 bases matching TRBD1. Germline V lookup: CDR1 SGHNT, CDR2 YENEEA. With V trimmed by 2 bases and J by 3 bases, 6 bases remained unmatched. CDR3 length: 16 amino acids. The CDR3 region is CASSLFLGTGEETQYF. The CDR3 nucleotides read TGTGCCAGCAGCTTATTCCTGGGGACAGGGGAAGAGACCCAGTACTTC. Using reference TRBV11-3 and TRBJ2-5 for the parts outside the CDR3, the full variable domain is EAGVVQSPRYKIIEKKQPVAFWCNPISGHNTLYWYLQNLGQGPELLIRYENEEAVDDSQLPKDRFSAERLKGVDSTLKIQPAELGDSAVYLCASSLFLGTGEETQYFGPGTRLLVL.

The chain recombines TRBV11-1 with TRBJ2-2; no clear D. Between the trimmed V and J ends, which lost 0 bases and 4 bases, there was a span of 9 bases. The CDR3 spans 15 residues. Germline values: CDR1 SGHAT, CDR2 FQDESV (reference sequence). CDR3 sequence (DNA): TGTGCCAGCAGCTTAGCTCCTTTTCGCACCGGGGAGCTGTTTTTT. Translated: CASSLAPFRTGELFF.

This chain connects TRBV5-4 to TRBJ2-6, with a tentative D call TRBD1 (5 bases). Trimming removed 1 base from V and 11 bases from J, with 16 bases in between. Germline V gives CDR1 SGHNT, CDR2 YYREEE (reference sequence). The CDR3 contains 15 residues. The CDR3 DNA reads TGTGCCAGCAGCTTGACCACAGGATCGCTTTACGTCCTGACTTTC. Protein: CASSLTTGSLYVLTF.

A few counts support this clone. The chain is built from TRBV21-1 and TRBJ2-1; TRBD2, the D gene given by the table, was not confirmed from the DNA. TRBV21-1 is tagged as a pseudogene. The CDR3 is 12 amino acids. The CDR3 nucleotides are TGTGCCAGCAGCAACCCCGGGGATGAGCAGTTCTTC. It is translated as CASSNPGDEQFF.

This chain links TRBV20-1 with TRBJ2-1; no definite D call. The V gene's germline CDR1 is DFQATT and CDR2 SNEGSKA (reference sequence). This CDR3 is built from 10 residues. The V end lost 6 bases, the J end lost 8 bases, and 8 bases lay between the germline ends. Here the CDR3 reads CSAQSYEQFF. The CDR3 DNA sequence: TGCAGTGCCCAGTCATATGAGCAGTTCTTC.

This clone came up a few times. J is TRBJ2-7 and V is TRBV11-2, with 12 bases that match TRBD1. CDR1 SGHAT and CDR2 FQNNGV come from the germline V gene. V trimming: 10 bases; J trimming: 3 bases; junction bases outside the gene matches: 10. This CDR3 comprises 15 residues. The CDR3 DNA follows: TGTGCCACCAAGTGGGGGACAGGGGGCCACTACGAGCAGTACTTC. Protein sequence: CATKWGTGGHYEQYF.

The V and J genes are TRBV9 and TRBJ2-2; 7 bases match TRBD2. Germline V gene sequence: CDR1 SGDLS, CDR2 YYNGEE. The V and J ends lost 0 bases and 4 bases, in that order; junction bases with no gene match: 6. The CDR3 loop spans 16 amino acids. The CDR3 here is CASSVDRGSPTGELFF. The CDR3 DNA sequence: TGTGCCAGCAGCGTAGACCGCGGGAGCCCCACCGGGGAGCTGTTTTTT.

V and J are TRBV5-1 and TRBJ2-7; D unresolved. The CDR3 extends over 13 amino acids. The V and J ends lost 0 bases and 2 bases respectively, with 6 bases between them. Germline CDR1 SGHRS, CDR2 YFSETQ. CDR3 nucleotides: TGCGCCAGCAGCTTGGCGGTCACCTACGAGCAGTACTTC. Protein product: CASSLAVTYEQYF.

The chain employs TRBV9 and TRBJ1-4; D unresolved. V lost 3 bases to trimming and J lost 0 bases, with 9 bases between them. Germline V gives CDR1 SGDLS, CDR2 YYNGEE. The CDR3 runs 15 residues. CDR3 nucleotides: TGTGCCAGCAGCGCGGGCGGGGCAACTAATGAAAAACTGTTTTTT. As protein: CASSAGGATNEKLFF.

CDR3 nucleotide sequence: TGCGCCAGCAGCTTGGTAGGCAGGACGAACACCGGGGAGCTGTTTTTT. As protein: CASSLVGRTNTGELFF. This sequence joins TRBV5-1 and TRBJ2-2; no firm D call. The V end was cut by 0 bases, the J end by 0 bases, with 9 bases between. CDR1 and CDR2 from the germline V gene are SGHRS and YFSETQ. The length of the CDR3 is 16 residues.

Only a few counts were recorded for this clone. At one of its ends the junction is not consistent with the germline gene, which may arise from a read error. J is TRBJ2-3 and V is TRBV27, with 7 nucleotides matching TRBD1. CDR1 and CDR2 from the germline V gene are MNHEY and SMNVEV (reference sequence). The CDR3 runs to 13 residues. CDR3 in amino acids: CASSLSRGRPLNF. CDR3 coding DNA: TGTGCCAGCAGTTTATCTAGGGGGCGCCCCCTCAACTTT.

This clone was seen once. The chain combines TRBV7-2 with TRBJ2-3; tentative D call: TRBD1 (6 bases). The CDR3 has 16 amino acids. Trimming stripped 5 bases from V and 6 bases from J, with 21 bases between. Germline V gene sequence: CDR1 SGHTA, CDR2 FQGNSA. The CDR3 DNA follows: TGTGCCAGCAGCCCCCAGGGGCCAGGAGCTTATGATACGCAGTATTTT. As protein: CASSPQGPGAYDTQYF. Full variable domain (remainder filled in from reference TRBV7-2 and TRBJ2-3): GAGVSQSPSNKVTEKGKDVELRCDPISGHTALYWYRQSLGQGLEFLIYFQGNSAPDKSGLPSDRFSAERTGGSVSTLTIQRTQQEDSAVYLCASSPQGPGAYDTQYFGPGTRLTVL.

V usage is TRBV7-9 and J usage is TRBJ2-5; TRBD1 might be the D (6 bases). V was shortened by 1 base and J by 3 bases, with 15 bases between the two germline ends. The CDR3 covers 16 residues. Germline V gene lookup returns CDR1 SEHNR and CDR2 FQNEAQ (reference sequence). CDR3 coding DNA: TGTGCCAGCAGCTTAGGGTTAGGGGCAGGGGAAGAGACCCAGTACTTC. It yields the protein CASSLGLGAGEETQYF.